This T cell receptor beta chain derives from a study of tissue T cells after allogeneic stem cell transplantation. Study details: Graft-versus-host disease patients received grafts, four unmodified and three CD34-selected to deplete T cells. Pre-transplant PBMCs were recipient-derived, available from 4 or 5 GVHD patients. Viable blood and marrow gave sorted CD3+ T cells if numbers allowed.

For this clone: The antigen is unknown.

The germline V gene encodes CDR1 LNHDA and CDR2 SQIVND (reference sequence). CDR3 length equals 19 residues. Trimming took off 2 bases at V and 4 bases at J, with 26 bases between the two ends. TCRdb's copy holds only in-frame clones and misses some; the assay was immunoSEQ multiplex PCR. In the table there are 25,000 to 35,000 clones, 85% to 90% of which are singletons. Points from the study as a whole: The patient cohort was small and clinically heterogeneous, with limited sampling depth.

The chain carries TRBV19 and TRBJ1-1; the D gene is possibly TRBD1 (6 bases). Sample: blood, taken before transplantation. The receptor's source is a woman aged 18 to 50 who later had graft-versus-host disease after an allogeneic stem cell transplant. DNA for the CDR3: TGTGCCAGTAGTATAACTTTGGGAGGGGACCCTAAGGGGGGCACTGAAGCTTTCTTT. Amino acid sequence: CASSITLGGDPKGGTEAFF.